Presented here are 20 T cell receptor beta chains from one specimen sequenced in a study of identical twins. TCRdb re-called the 5' RACE reads through MiXCR, storing one row per CDR3 protein. The sample consists of some 590,000 distinct CDR3 sequences, just under 10% of them appearing once. These sequences were also reported in another study, on yellow fever vaccine responses in identical twins.

Source material: PBMCs. The receptors were sampled from a woman younger than 30 in good health.

The chain carries TRBV11-3 and TRBJ2-1, with D perhaps matching TRBD1 (5 bases). CDR3 length: 15 residues. Germline CDR1 is SGHNT and CDR2 is YENEEA. The V and J ends lost 4 bases and 1 base respectively, with 11 bases between them. The CDR3 DNA follows: TGTGCCAGCAGCTGGATGACAGAGTCCTACAATGAGCAGTTCTTC. This gives the protein CASSWMTESYNEQFF.

CDR3 in amino acids: CASTGGIQNTEAFF. The CDR3 nucleotides are TGTGCCAGCACAGGTGGGATCCAGAACACTGAAGCTTTCTTT. This chain links TRBV6-1 with TRBJ1-1; D remains unclear. This CDR3 is built from 14 residues. Trimming took off 7 bases at V and 1 base at J, with 13 bases between the two ends. From germline, CDR1 is MNHNS and CDR2 SASEGT.

This clonotype has at least ten counts. The V and J genes are TRBV7-3 and TRBJ2-6; D is ambiguous. Trimming took 4 bases from V and 0 from J, leaving 10 bases between them. CDR1 is SGHTA, CDR2 FQGTGA, per germline. CDR3 length equals 16 residues. In DNA form, the CDR3 reads TGTGCCAGCAGCTCCCGACTCAACTCTGGGGCCAACGTCCTGACTTTC. Encoded protein: CASSSRLNSGANVLTF.

This clonotype appeared once. This chain connects TRBV20-1 to TRBJ2-1, with a possible D match to TRBD2 (5 bases). This CDR3 is 12 amino acids long. Deletions cut 0 bases from V and 5 bases from J, with 5 bases between. Germline V lookup: CDR1 DFQATT, CDR2 SNEGSKA (reference sequence). The CDR3 coding sequence is TGCAGTGCTAGAGAACTAGACAATGAGCAGTTCTTC. Amino acids: CSARELDNEQFF.

This clonotype was observed at least ten times. The chain is built from TRBV20-1 and TRBJ2-1, with no clear D. Germline CDR1 reads DFQATT; CDR2 reads SNEGSKA (reference sequence). V was shortened by 3 bases and J by 7 bases, with 19 bases between the two germline ends. The CDR3 sequence is 15 residues long. The CDR3 DNA is TGCAGTGCTAGTGTGGCGCCCCAGATGGGTAATGAGCAGTTCTTC. Its protein is CSASVAPQMGNEQFF.

This clonotype has a count of ten or more. J is TRBJ2-7 and V is TRBV29-1; 7 nucleotides line up with TRBD1. V shed 5 bases, J shed 2 bases, and the junction held 9 bases outside the gene matches. Germline CDR1 and CDR2: SQVTM and ANQGSEA. The CDR3 is 14 amino acids. The CDR3 DNA sequence: TGCAGCGTTCTCTCCGACAGGGCTGCCTACGAGCAGTACTTC. This translates into CSVLSDRAAYEQYF.

This clonotype was counted at least ten times. This rearrangement joins TRBV18 to TRBJ1-2, with a possible D match to TRBD1 (6 bases). This CDR3 is built from 14 residues. V gave up 0 bases and J gave up 6 bases, with 11 bases separating them. From germline, CDR1 is KGHSH and CDR2 LQKENI. The CDR3 region is CASSPPGQGHGYTF. The CDR3 region has the DNA TGTGCCAGCTCACCACCGGGTCAGGGGCATGGCTACACCTTC.

The genes are TRBV9 and TRBJ2-2; 10 bases align to TRBD1. Germline V lookup: CDR1 SGDLS, CDR2 YYNGEE. The CDR3 is 17 amino acids. V gave up 5 bases and J gave up 5 bases; unmatched junction bases: 12. The CDR3 nucleotides are TGTGCCAGCAGTACCAGACAGGGGGCGGTGGGTACCGGGGAGCTGTTTTTT. Amino acid sequence: CASSTRQGAVGTGELFF.

This clonotype was counted ten times or more. The chain has TRBV7-2 and TRBJ2-7; 11 nucleotides match TRBD2. CDR1 is SGHTA, CDR2 FQGNSA, per germline. J lost 7 bases, V lost 1 base, and 0 bases had no gene match. The CDR3 consists of 13 residues. The CDR3 loop reads CASSLVAGGEQYF. The CDR3 DNA reads TGTGCCAGCAGCTTAGTAGCGGGAGGGGAGCAGTACTTC.

This clonotype has ten or more counts. This chain's CDR3 is CASSRRGQETQYF. CDR3 coding DNA: TGTGCCAGCAGCCGGAGAGGGCAAGAGACCCAGTACTTC. The chain uses TRBV12-3 or TRBV12-4 and TRBJ2-5; D is perhaps TRBD2 (5 bases). The CDR3 has 13 residues. Trimming stripped 6 bases from V and 2 bases from J, with 10 bases between.

This clonotype turned up a few times. The rearrangement uses TRBV18 and TRBJ1-6, with D uncertain. The germline gives CDR1 KGHSH, CDR2 LQKENI. The germline V and J ends were trimmed by 0 bases and 10 bases, with 13 bases remaining between them. The CDR3 spans 15 residues. As DNA, the CDR3 is TGTGCCAGCTCACCACCTTCGGGAGTAGGGTCACCCCTCCACTTT. Translation: CASSPPSGVGSPLHF.

This clonotype came up a few times. The chain combines TRBV20-1 with TRBJ2-4; 7 bases are shared with TRBD2. With 3 bases clipped from V and 2 bases from J, the junction kept 7 bases outside the gene matches. CDR3 length: 15 amino acids. CDR1 is DFQATT, CDR2 SNEGSKA, per germline (reference sequence). The CDR3 spells CSASLPGGSKNIQYF. The DNA of the CDR3 is TGCAGTGCTAGTCTCCCGGGAGGATCCAAAAACATTCAGTACTTC.

This clonotype occurred many times. The chain links TRBV12-3 or TRBV12-4 to TRBJ1-1; D remains ambiguous. The CDR3 length is 14 residues. V was clipped by 6 bases and J by 1 base, with 12 bases between them. The CDR3 spells CASSRTGSNTEAFF. DNA for the CDR3: TGTGCCAGCAGCCGCACGGGCTCGAACACTGAAGCTTTCTTT.

This clonotype was counted a few times. V is TRBV12-3 or TRBV12-4 and J is TRBJ2-6; 10 nucleotides agree with TRBD2. V gave up 3 bases and J gave up 1 base; unmatched junction bases: 3. CDR3 length equals 17 residues. The CDR3 DNA reads TGTGCCAGCAGTTTTTTAGCGGGGGGATCTGGGGCCAACGTCCTGACTTTC. Translating it yields CASSFLAGGSGANVLTF.

This sequence joins TRBV6-5 and TRBJ1-2, with 7 bases matching TRBD1. The V segment lost 0 bases and the J segment 4 bases; nucleotides outside the gene matches: 8. The CDR3 spans 16 residues. Germline loops: CDR1 MNHEY, CDR2 SVGAGI. CDR3 loop: CASSYSPTGIGYGYTF. The CDR3 coding sequence is TGTGCCAGCAGTTACTCACCGACAGGGATCGGCTATGGCTACACCTTC.

This clonotype occurred many times. The rearrangement joins TRBV18 to TRBJ1-1; weak D call: TRBD1 (5 bases). CDR3 length: 13 residues. Germline loops: CDR1 KGHSH, CDR2 LQKENI. The V end lost 3 bases, the J end lost 6 bases, and 11 bases lay between the germline ends. The CDR3 loop is CASSPRGASEAFF. The CDR3 region has the DNA TGTGCCAGCTCACCCCGAGGGGCCTCTGAAGCTTTCTTT.

This clonotype was counted a few times. The chain has TRBV4-1 and TRBJ2-1; possible D gene TRBD1, 7 bases. Germline CDR1 and CDR2: MGHRA and YSYEKL. The CDR3 runs 14 residues. V lost 4 bases to trimming and J lost 6 bases, with 13 bases between them. DNA of the CDR3: TGCGCCAGCAGCCTTGGACAGGAGGGCAATGAGCAGTTCTTC. Its translation is CASSLGQEGNEQFF.

The V call is TRBV5-1, the J call TRBJ2-3, with a tentative D call TRBD1 (5 bases). V lost 0 bases, J lost 5 bases, and 13 bases lay in between. Germline CDR1 SGHRS, CDR2 YFSETQ. The CDR3 loop spans 15 amino acids. The CDR3 DNA sequence: TGCGCCAGCAGCTTGGCCTTCCAGGGTCAAGATACGCAGTATTTT. Translated, it gives CASSLAFQGQDTQYF.

This clonotype was picked up a small number of times. This chain connects TRBV7-8 to TRBJ2-2, with D tentatively TRBD2 (7 bases). Germline V gene lookup returns CDR1 SGHVS and CDR2 FQNEAQ. The CDR3 sequence is 16 residues long. V gave up 5 bases and J gave up 1 base, with 14 bases separating them. The CDR3 is CASSPGRGLNTGELFF. The CDR3 nucleotides are TGTGCCAGCAGCCCGGGGAGGGGGTTGAACACCGGGGAGCTGTTTTTT. The full variable domain, completed using reference TRBV7-8 and TRBJ2-2, is GAGVSQSPRYKVAKRGQDVALRCDPISGHVSLFWYQQALGQGPEFLTYFQNEAQLDKSGLPSDRFFAERPEGSVSTLKIQRTQQEDSAVYLCASSPGRGLNTGELFFGEGSRLTVL.

The J gene is TRBJ2-1, the V gene TRBV11-2, with D unclear. The CDR3 consists of 15 residues. The V and J ends lost 3 bases and 0 bases respectively, with 9 bases between them. Germline-derived CDR1 and CDR2 are SGHAT and FQNNGV. CDR3 DNA: TGTGCCAGCAGCTTGACACCCATCTCCTACAATGAGCAGTTCTTC. This codes for CASSLTPISYNEQFF.